A selection of T cell receptor beta chains follows, all from one sample in a study of T cell responses to AZD1222 COVID-19 vaccine. Libraries were prepared by immunoSEQ multiplex PCR; TCRdb keeps only in-frame clonotypes and omits some of them. The table shows around 110,000 clones, with approximately 93% occurring only once. Source: peripheral blood, taken on day 0 of AZD1222 vaccination. Source of these receptors: an adult in good health. The CDR3 runs from the conserved cysteine through the conserved F or W. Each record gives: V gene, J gene, D gene, clone size, CDR3 DNA, CDR3 protein. The D gene is left open where the match is weak. The listing skips clone size in some rows; elsewhere it reads once, few, many or a size class.

TRBV5-1	TRBJ1-6	-	-	TGCGCCAGCAGCTTGGGATTTAACAGTGGCGATTCACCCCTCCACTTT	CASSLGFNSGDSPLHF
TRBV28	TRBJ2-7	-	once	TGTGCCAGCAAGATGGAAGGGAGGGAGCAGTACTTC	CASKMEGREQYF
TRBV21-1	TRBJ1-3	-	-	TGTGCCAGCACCAAATACTTTAAGAAAGGCGGAAACACCATATATTTT	CASTKYFKKGGNTIYF
TRBV5-5	TRBJ1-2	-	-	TGTGCCAGCAGCTTAAGAACAGAAGCTAACTATGGCTACACCTTC	CASSLRTEANYGYTF
TRBV7-8	TRBJ2-1	-	once	TGTGCCAGCAGCTCAGGATGGAACAATGAGCAGTTCTTC	CASSSGWNNEQFF
TRBV2	TRBJ2-1	-	-	TGTGCCAGCAGATTGGGCGATGAGCAGTTCTTC	CASRLGDEQFF
TRBV2	TRBJ2-1	TRBD2	-	TGTGCCAGCAGTAGACTAGCGAACTCCTACAATGAGCAGTTCTTC	CASSRLANSYNEQFF
TRBV7-6	TRBJ2-1	-	once	TGTGCCATCAAGGGGCTAGGGGGTAATGAGCAGTTCTTC	CAIKGLGGNEQFF
TRBV5-1	TRBJ1-2	-	-	TGCGCCAGCAGCCCCACGGCGAGGCGGGATGAGGGCTACACCTTC	CASSPTARRDEGYTF
TRBV15	TRBJ1-2	-	-	TGTGCCACCAGCAGAGACCCCGGGGCGATTGGAGGCTACACCTTC	CATSRDPGAIGGYTF
TRBV10-3	TRBJ1-6	-	-	TGTGCCATCAGTGAGTCGCGGGGCGGCGAGGGTGGTTCACCCCTCCACTTT	CAISESRGGEGGSPLHF
TRBV28	TRBJ1-3	TRBD1	once	TGTGCCAGCAGTTCCCCGGGACAGGGGAAATACACCATATATTTT	CASSSPGQGKYTIYF
TRBV12-3/TRBV12-4	TRBJ1-3	-	-	TGTGCCAGCAGTTTCACCTGGAACACCATATATTTT	CASSFTWNTIYF
TRBV18	TRBJ1-1	-	-	TGTGCCAGCTCACCATACCCCCAGGTTGAAGCTTTCTTT	CASSPYPQVEAFF
TRBV11-2	TRBJ2-7	-	few	TGTGCCAGCAGCTTAGCACTAGCCTACGAGCAGTACTTC	CASSLALAYEQYF
TRBV29-1	TRBJ2-3	-	-	TGCAGCGTTGGCAGGGGTTGGAGAAATACGCAGTATTTT	CSVGRGWRNTQYF
TRBV28	TRBJ1-4	TRBD1	-	TGTGCCAGCAGTAAGGGGACAGGGTTAAGCGAAAAACTGTTTTTT	CASSKGTGLSEKLFF
TRBV30	TRBJ1-2	-	-	TGTGCCTGGAGTGTACCAAGGGATAACTATGGCTACACCTTC	CAWSVPRDNYGYTF
TRBV7-2	TRBJ2-5	-	-	TGTGCCAGCAGGCCTAGGGGGAGGGGGCTAGGGACCCAGTACTTC	CASRPRGRGLGTQYF
TRBV7-6	TRBJ2-2	-	-	TGTGCCAGCAGCTTAGATTTAGTCGAGACCGGGGAGCTGTTTTTT	CASSLDLVETGELFF
TRBV4-1	TRBJ2-2	-	once	TGCGCCAGCAGCCACGACCCCTTAGCATTCGGGGAGCTGTTTTTT	CASSHDPLAFGELFF
TRBV27	TRBJ1-4	-	-	TGTGCCAGCAGTTCGGGGGTTAATGAAAAACTGTTTTTT	CASSSGVNEKLFF
TRBV27	TRBJ2-1	TRBD1	-	TGTGCCAGCAGTTTAGACAGGGGGCAAGAAAATGAGCAGTTCTTC	CASSLDRGQENEQFF
TRBV6-5	TRBJ1-1	-	-	TGTGCCAGCAGCAGGACCCCCCTGGAGGACACTGAAGCTTTCTTT	CASSRTPLEDTEAFF
TRBV5-1	TRBJ2-1	-	-	TGCGCCAGCAGCCTGGACAGTTACAATGAGCAGTTCTTC	CASSLDSYNEQFF
TRBV28	TRBJ1-2	-	-	TGTGCCAGCAGAACCCCTCTGTCCGGATGGACGTCGGGCTATGGCTACACCTTC	CASRTPLSGWTSGYGYTF
TRBV7-6	TRBJ1-3	-	-	TGTGCCAGCAGCTTAGTTGCGGGGGCGGCTGGAAACACCATATATTTT	CASSLVAGAAGNTIYF
TRBV11-2	TRBJ2-5	TRBD2	-	TGTGCCAGCAGCCCGGGGAAGCGGGAGACTTCAGCGGAAACCCAGTACTTC	CASSPGKRETSAETQYF
TRBV6-5	TRBJ2-7	-	-	TGTGCCAGCAGGGGGACCGGCCGGAGGCTCGAGCAGTACTTC	CASRGTGRRLEQYF
TRBV7-9	TRBJ1-1	-	-	TGTGCCAGCGGGGACCTAACTGAAGCTTTCTTT	CASGDLTEAFF
TRBV5-4	TRBJ2-7	-	-	TGTGCCAGCAGCTCGACAGTTTCCGAGCAGTACTTC	CASSSTVSEQYF
TRBV7-9	TRBJ1-2	-	-	TGTGCCAGCAGCTTAGGGGATGGCTACACCTTC	CASSLGDGYTF
TRBV21-1	TRBJ1-2	-	-	TGTGCCAGCAGCACCCCAGGGGTGCAGGGCTACACCTTC	CASSTPGVQGYTF
TRBV30	TRBJ2-1	TRBD2	-	TGTGCCTGGATCTTAGCGGGTTACAATGAGCAGTTCTTC	CAWILAGYNEQFF
TRBV25-1	TRBJ2-1	TRBD1	-	TGTGCCAGCAGTCATTCAGGGGGCTCCTACAATGAGCAGTTCTTC	CASSHSGGSYNEQFF
TRBV3-1/TRBV3-2	TRBJ1-2	-	-	TGTGCCAGCAGCCCGACGATTGGTCAACTGCCAAACTATGGCTACACCTTC	CASSPTIGQLPNYGYTF
TRBV30	TRBJ2-1	-	-	TGTGCCGAATCACGGAGGGCAGGGAGCTCCTACAATGAGCAGTTCTTC	CAESRRAGSSYNEQFF
TRBV28	TRBJ2-5	TRBD1	-	TGTGCCAGCAGTTTCGACAGGGGGTCTGAGACCCAGTACTTC	CASSFDRGSETQYF
TRBV27	TRBJ2-2	-	-	TGTGCCAGCAGTTTTGGGGGGCCGGGGGAGCTGTTTTTT	CASSFGGPGELFF